The next 6 T cell receptor beta chains were all read from a single sample in a study of T cells after yellow fever vaccination. Via MiXCR, TCRdb re-called the 5' RACE reads, giving one row per CDR3 protein. The sample holds 95,000 to 150,000 distinct CDR3 sequences, 13% to 15% seen once. Sequencing used CD8+ T cells sorted from PBMCs, obtained 5 days after the yellow fever booster vaccination. These receptor sequences come from a man between 18 and 29 years old who received the YFV17D yellow fever vaccine.

The CDR3 DNA sequence: TGCGCCAGCAGCCAGACCACGATGGTTAAGGGACGGATCGGCTACACCTTC. Its protein product is CASSQTTMVKGRIGYTF. The chain is built from TRBV4-3 and TRBJ1-2; D is perhaps TRBD1 (5 bases). CDR3 length: 17 amino acids. Trimming shortened V by 3 bases and J by 8 bases, and 25 bases separated the two germline ends. Germline V gives CDR1 LGHNA, CDR2 YSLEER.

This rearrangement joins TRBV29-1 to TRBJ1-2; possibly TRBD1 for D (6 bases). V lost 4 bases, J lost 2 bases, and 11 bases lay in between. The V gene's germline CDR1 is SQVTM and CDR2 ANQGSEA. The CDR3 extends over 13 amino acids. The CDR3 here is CSVVAGANYGYTF. CDR3 bases: TGCAGCGTTGTAGCAGGGGCAAACTATGGCTACACCTTC. The full variable domain, rest sourced from reference TRBV29-1 and TRBJ1-2, is SAVISQKPSRDICQRGTSLTIQCQVDSQVTMMFWYRQQPGQSLTLIATANQGSEATYESGFVIDKFPISRPNLTFSTLTVSNMSPEDSSIYLCSVVAGANYGYTFGSGTRLTVV.

The rearrangement joins TRBV6-5 to TRBJ2-2; tentative D call: TRBD1 (6 bases). V was cut by 2 bases and J by 1 base, with 8 bases left in between. The CDR3 loop spans 15 amino acids. Germline lookup yields CDR1 MNHEY and CDR2 SVGAGI. CDR3 bases: TGTGCCAGCAGTTACGGACAGATGAACACCGGGGAGCTGTTTTTT. Its translation is CASSYGQMNTGELFF.

The chain links TRBV29-1 to TRBJ2-2, with 11 bases identical to TRBD2. Germline values: CDR1 SQVTM, CDR2 ANQGSEA. The CDR3 is 14 residues long. Trimming at V came to 4 bases and at J to 5 bases, leaving 3 bases not matched to a gene. The DNA of the CDR3 is TGCAGCGTTGTTCTAGCGGGGGGTACCGGGGAGCTGTTTTTT. Amino acid sequence: CSVVLAGGTGELFF.

The J gene is TRBJ1-6, the V gene TRBV4-2; D ambiguous. Trimming removed 7 bases from V and 5 bases from J, with 12 bases in between. CDR3 length: 14 residues. Germline values: CDR1 LGHNA, CDR2 YNFKEQ. The CDR3 nucleotides are TGTGCCAGCACGATGTGGGGTGATAATTCACCCCTCCACTTT. Its translation: CASTMWGDNSPLHF.

In its sample, this clonotype was seen a few times. The chain combines TRBV4-2 with TRBJ2-7, with 7 nucleotides matching TRBD2. The germline CDR1 and CDR2 sequences are LGHNA and YNFKEQ. V dropped 3 bases and J dropped 6; count of bases not matched to a gene: 11. The CDR3 totals 15 residues. The CDR3 protein is CASSQDGTMVREQYF. Here the CDR3 DNA reads TGTGCCAGCAGCCAGGACGGGACTATGGTTCGCGAGCAGTACTTC.